The 27 T cell receptor beta chains in this list originate from one sample, sequenced in a study of OX40 agonist ivuxolimab in advanced cancers. Library construction relied on the immunoSEQ multiplex PCR assay. Not all clones reach the TCRdb copy of this immuneACCESS table, which keeps in-frame sequences only. Checked studies attribute under half of the gap to unresolved V genes and leave the rest unexplained. The sample has roughly 110,000 clones on record, over 75% of them singletons. The top ten clonotypes cover approximately 0.52% of the sample. The specimen was CD4+ or CD8+ T cells sorted from blood, collected in a trial of the OX40 agonist ivuxolimab. Receptors were obtained from an adult with an advanced solid tumor such as melanoma, head and neck, liver or kidney cancer.

This clone was counted only a few times. The V call is TRBV7-9, the J call TRBJ2-3; D is possibly TRBD2 (5 bases). The CDR3 is 14 residues long. Germline CDR1 reads SEHNR; CDR2 reads FQNEAQ (reference sequence). The V gene lost 2 bases and the J gene lost 4 bases, with 10 bases spanning the gap. CDR3 sequence: CASSLYPGSDTQYF. Here the CDR3 DNA reads TGTGCCAGCAGCTTATATCCGGGGTCAGATACGCAGTATTTT. Supplemented by reference TRBV7-9 and TRBJ2-3, the full variable domain reads DTGVSQNPRHKITKRGQNVTFRCDPISEHNRLYWYRQTLGQGPEFLTYFQNEAQLEKSRLLSDRFSAERPKGSFSTLEIQRTEQGDSAMYLCASSLYPGSDTQYFGPGTRLTVL.

The chain combines TRBV5-1 with TRBJ2-5; D call uncertain. The J call may be wrong; the DNA end is better matched by TRBJ2-7. Germline assignment: CDR1 SGHRS and CDR2 YFSETQ. This CDR3 has 14 residues. CDR3 sequence (DNA): TGCGCCAGCAGCTTGGAGAGGAGCACCTACGAGCAGTACTTC. This translates into CASSLERSTYEQYF.

This sequence joins TRBV7-2 and TRBJ1-2; D unclear. The length of the CDR3 is 15 residues. Germline V gives CDR1 SGHTA, CDR2 FQGNSA. Trimming stripped 0 bases from V and 4 bases from J, with 12 bases between. In DNA form, the CDR3 reads TGTGCCAGCAGCTTAGCGCGCCGGTCGACCTATGGCTACACCTTC. Its protein product is CASSLARRSTYGYTF.

The CDR3 nucleotides are TGTGCCAGCAGCCCCGCGCTGGGACGGGCTGAAGCTTTCTTT. This sequence encodes CASSPALGRAEAFF. The chain combines TRBV5-8 with TRBJ1-1; D may be TRBD1 (5 bases). Germline V gene data show CDR1 as SGHTS and CDR2 as YDEGEE. The CDR3 totals 14 residues. V gave up 4 bases and J gave up 6 bases, with 16 bases separating them.

The chain employs TRBV6-1 and TRBJ2-7, with 9 bases aligning to TRBD1. This CDR3 region has 13 residues. V trimming: 7 bases; J trimming: 7 bases; junction bases outside the gene matches: 8. Per the germline V gene, CDR1 is MNHNS and CDR2 is SASEGT. CDR3 region: CASTGTGRFEQYF. The CDR3 bases are TGTGCCAGCACCGGGACAGGGCGTTTTGAGCAGTACTTC.

This chain connects TRBV7-9 to TRBJ1-2; D remains unclear. In germline, CDR1 is SEHNR, CDR2 FQNEAQ (reference sequence). CDR3 length: 12 residues. The ends were cut back, 5 bases at V and 4 bases at J, with 8 bases in the middle. CDR3 nucleotides: TGTGCCAGCAGCCTAGACCCCTATGGCTACACCTTC. This codes for CASSLDPYGYTF.

Regarding this clone: At one of its ends the junction is not consistent with the germline gene, which may arise from a read error. V gene TRBV2 combines with J gene TRBJ2-7, with D unclear. The CDR3 totals 12 residues. CDR1 is SNHLY, CDR2 FYNNEI, per germline. CDR3 amino acids: CAGRRSSYEQYF. CDR3 sequence (DNA): TGTGCCGGCAGACGAAGCTCCTACGAGCAGTACTTC.

This clone has more than one count but fewer than ten. The rearrangement links TRBV13 to TRBJ1-1, with 9 positions matching TRBD1. Germline V CDR1 and CDR2: PRHDT, FYEKMQ (reference sequence). V was clipped by 6 bases and J by 1 base; unmatched bases: 6. The CDR3 spans 15 residues. DNA for the CDR3: TGTGCCAGCAGGTTCTCGGACAGGGGGAACACTGAAGCTTTCTTT. This translates into CASRFSDRGNTEAFF.

This clone showed up just once. The rearrangement links TRBV29-1 to TRBJ1-3; 9 bases map to TRBD1. Per the germline V gene, CDR1 is SQVTM and CDR2 is ANQGSEA. Trimming cost V 5 bases and J 4 bases; bases outside gene matches: 3. CDR3 length equals 13 residues. The DNA for the CDR3 is TGCAGCGTTCTACAGGGGGCGGGAAACACCATATATTTT. Its protein is CSVLQGAGNTIYF. Full variable domain (rest looked up from reference TRBV29-1 and TRBJ1-3): SAVISQKPSRDICQRGTSLTIQCQVDSQVTMMFWYRQQPGQSLTLIATANQGSEATYESGFVIDKFPISRPNLTFSTLTVSNMSPEDSSIYLCSVLQGAGNTIYFGEGSWLTVV.

This clone appeared a single time. The rearrangement uses TRBV7-8 and TRBJ2-7, with 8 bases identical to TRBD1. The germline gives CDR1 SGHVS, CDR2 FQNEAQ. The J segment lost 2 bases and the V segment lost 5 bases, leaving 8 bases of the junction unmatched. CDR3 size: 15 residues. The CDR3 protein is CASSRYRTGPYEQYF. The DNA of the CDR3 is TGTGCCAGCAGCCGATATCGGACAGGGCCCTACGAGCAGTACTTC.

This clone has just one count. The chain has TRBV15 and TRBJ1-6, with a possible D match to TRBD1 (5 bases). The CDR3 extends over 14 amino acids. V was cut by 8 bases and J by 6 bases, with 14 bases left in between. In germline, CDR1 is LNHNV, CDR2 YYDKDF (reference sequence). The CDR3, as DNA: TGTGCCACCCACGGAGGGGCCGTTAATTCACCCCTCCACTTT. It specifies CATHGGAVNSPLHF.

This chain uses TRBV7-2 with TRBJ2-5; 15 nucleotides line up with TRBD2. The CDR3 is made up of 14 amino acids. Germline V gene sequence: CDR1 SGHTA, CDR2 FQGNSA. J lost 4 bases, V lost 6 bases, and 0 bases had no gene match. CDR3 sequence: CASRGLAGGETQYF. Written as DNA, the CDR3 is TGTGCCAGCAGGGGACTAGCGGGGGGAGAGACCCAGTACTTC.

The chain links TRBV30 to TRBJ2-6; D possibly uses TRBD1 or TRBD2 (6 bases each). The CDR3 is 17 amino acids. Germline values: CDR1 GTSNPN, CDR2 SVGIG (reference sequence). Deletions cut 3 bases from V and 0 bases from J, with 15 bases between. CDR3: CAWRAPGAGSGANVLTF. CDR3 in DNA: TGTGCCTGGAGAGCTCCGGGGGCGGGCTCTGGGGCCAACGTCCTGACTTTC.

The chain joins TRBV18 to TRBJ2-5; D is undetermined. CDR3 length: 13 amino acids. Germline CDR1 is KGHSH and CDR2 is LQKENI. Trimming left V 6 bases short and J 2 bases short, with 10 bases between. The CDR3 region is CASSLRNQETQYF. CDR3 DNA: TGTGCCAGCTCCCTGAGAAATCAAGAGACCCAGTACTTC. Full variable domain (rest looked up from reference TRBV18 and TRBJ2-5): NAGVMQNPRHLVRRRGQEARLRCSPMKGHSHVYWYRQLPEEGLKFMVYLQKENIIDESGMPKERFSAEFPKEGPSILRIQQVVRGDSAAYFCASSLRNQETQYFGPGTRLLVL.

The rearrangement links TRBV5-6 to TRBJ1-2; D is unresolved. This CDR3 has 13 amino acids. CDR1 and CDR2 (germline): SGHDT, YYEEEE. V shed 0 bases and J shed 6 bases, with 9 bases lying between them. The CDR3 DNA follows: TGTGCCAGCAGCTTGGGGTCGAGGGATGGCTACACCTTC. It codes for CASSLGSRDGYTF.

This rearrangement joins TRBV7-2 to TRBJ2-5; 10 nucleotides line up with TRBD2. CDR3 length: 15 amino acids. V lost 2 bases, J lost 2 bases, and 2 bases stayed unmatched. From germline, CDR1 is SGHTA and CDR2 FQGNSA. The CDR3: CASSLQLAGQETQYF. CDR3 nucleotides: TGTGCCAGCAGCTTACAACTAGCGGGGCAAGAGACCCAGTACTTC.

This clone came up a few times. V is TRBV5-1 and J is TRBJ2-1; tentative D call: TRBD1 (5 bases). Trimming took 6 bases from V and 3 from J, leaving 13 bases between them. Germline lookup yields CDR1 SGHRS and CDR2 YFSETQ. CDR3 length: 14 amino acids. CDR3 DNA sequence: TGCGCCAGCATGGAGACAGTGATCTACAATGAGCAGTTCTTC. It specifies CASMETVIYNEQFF. Full variable domain (outside the CDR3, taken from reference TRBV5-1 and TRBJ2-1): KAGVTQTPRYLIKTRGQQVTLSCSPISGHRSVSWYQQTPGQGLQFLFEYFSETQRNKGNFPGRFSGRQFSNSRSEMNVSTLELGDSALYLCASMETVIYNEQFFGPGTRLTVL.

This clone was found a few times. The rearrangement links TRBV5-1 to TRBJ1-2; 7 bases fit TRBD1. This CDR3 comprises 13 residues. The V segment lost 4 bases and the J segment 4 bases; nucleotides outside the gene matches: 4. Germline CDR1 SGHRS, CDR2 YFSETQ. In DNA, the CDR3 is TGCGCCAGCAGCCCCGGACAGGCCTATGGCTACACCTTC. It yields the protein CASSPGQAYGYTF.

The V and J genes are TRBV7-6 and TRBJ1-1; no firm D call. V was clipped by 5 bases and J by 6 bases, with 7 bases between them. CDR1 SGHVS and CDR2 FNYEAQ come from the germline V gene. The CDR3 loop spans 11 amino acids. In DNA form, the CDR3 reads TGTGCCAGCAGCCCTGACCCTGAAGCTTTCTTT. Protein sequence: CASSPDPEAFF.

This clone was seen once. The rearrangement joins TRBV11-2 to TRBJ2-5; no clear D. Trimming removed 0 bases from V and 4 bases from J, with 9 bases in between. The germline gives CDR1 SGHAT, CDR2 FQNNGV. This CDR3 contains 14 residues. This chain's CDR3 is CASSLDRLTETQYF. CDR3 DNA sequence: TGTGCCAGCAGCTTAGATCGGCTGACAGAGACCCAGTACTTC.

CDR3 bases: TGCGCCAGCAGCTTGGGAGGGGGCAAAGCCTACGAGCAGTACTTC. Amino acids: CASSLGGGKAYEQYF. The chain employs TRBV5-1 and TRBJ2-7; 7 nucleotides align to TRBD1. The germline V gene has CDR1 SGHRS and CDR2 YFSETQ. This CDR3 is built from 15 residues. The J segment lost 2 bases and the V segment lost 0 bases, leaving 5 bases of the junction unmatched. Variable domain in full (rest from reference TRBV5-1 and TRBJ2-7): KAGVTQTPRYLIKTRGQQVTLSCSPISGHRSVSWYQQTPGQGLQFLFEYFSETQRNKGNFPGRFSGRQFSNSRSEMNVSTLELGDSALYLCASSLGGGKAYEQYFGPGTRLTVT.

The gene calls are TRBV2 and TRBJ2-1; the D call may be TRBD1 or TRBD2 (6 bases each). The CDR3 is 14 residues long. The germline gives CDR1 SNHLY, CDR2 FYNNEI. The V and J ends lost 6 bases and 9 bases respectively, with 18 bases between them. The CDR3 DNA is TGTGCCAGCAGGACCGAACAGGGAGGTAGTGAGCAGTTCTTC. Its translation: CASRTEQGGSEQFF.

This chain connects TRBV5-1 to TRBJ2-7; D possibly uses TRBD1 or TRBD2 (5 bases each). Trimming removed 1 base from V and 6 bases from J, with 11 bases in between. This CDR3 has 13 amino acids. The germline CDR1 and CDR2 sequences are SGHRS and YFSETQ. As DNA, the CDR3 is TGCGCCAGCAGCTTGACCCCTGGGGGCGAGCAGTACTTC. Its translation is CASSLTPGGEQYF.

The gene calls are TRBV10-2 and TRBJ1-1, with a possible D match to TRBD1 (5 bases). V dropped 4 bases and J dropped 6 bases, with 9 bases sitting between them. The CDR3 loop spans 12 amino acids. Germline CDR1 reads WSHSY; CDR2 reads SAAADI. This chain's CDR3 is CASSGDPPEAFF. The CDR3 region has the DNA TGCGCCAGCAGTGGGGACCCCCCTGAAGCTTTCTTT.

This clone has only one observation. This chain connects TRBV15 to TRBJ2-1; the D gene could be TRBD1 or TRBD2 (6 bases each). Trimming took 5 bases from V and 3 from J, leaving 17 bases between them. This CDR3 spans 16 amino acids. Germline V gene lookup returns CDR1 LNHNV and CDR2 YYDKDF (reference sequence). CDR3 nucleotides: TGTGCCACCAGCGCCCGATATAGGGGGGTCTACAATGAGCAGTTCTTC. Encoded protein: CATSARYRGVYNEQFF. Supplemented by reference TRBV15 and TRBJ2-1, the full variable domain reads DAMVIQNPRYQVTQFGKPVTLSCSQTLNHNVMYWYQQKSSQAPKLLFHYYDKDFNNEADTPDNFQSRRPNTSFCFLDIRSPGLGDTAMYLCATSARYRGVYNEQFFGPGTRLTVL.

The chain joins TRBV28 to TRBJ1-2; 10 bases match TRBD1. V lost 6 bases to trimming and J lost 7 bases; unmatched junction nucleotides: 14. The CDR3 is made up of 16 amino acids. Germline V CDR1 and CDR2: MDHEN, SYDVKM. The CDR3 DNA follows: TGTGCCAGCAGACCCGCGGGGACCGGGACAGGGGTTGGCTACACCTTC. This gives the protein CASRPAGTGTGVGYTF.

The V gene is TRBV6-5, the J gene TRBJ2-7; D not resolved. V dropped 7 bases and J dropped 3 bases, with 16 bases sitting between them. The CDR3 sequence is 14 residues long. The germline V gene encodes CDR1 MNHEY and CDR2 SVGAGI. CDR3 sequence (DNA): TGTGCCAGCATCTCAACTCAGACTTTCTACGAGCAGTACTTC. This codes for CASISTQTFYEQYF.